These 4 T cell receptor beta chains share one sample of origin, sequenced in a study of blood T cell repertoires in COVID-19. Clones were sequenced by immunoSEQ multiplex PCR, and TCRdb holds only the in-frame ones, with some missing. The data contain about 70,000 clones, around 86% of them singletons. Sequences were obtained from peripheral blood. All receptors come from a woman over 75 with active or convalescent COVID-19.

The chain links TRBV4-1 to TRBJ2-2, with 7 bases aligning to TRBD1. CDR1 and CDR2 (germline): MGHRA, YSYEKL. V gave up 7 bases and J gave up 1 base; unmatched junction bases: 6. CDR3 length: 15 residues. This chain's CDR3 is CASKGTDLNTGELFF. For the CDR3, the DNA is TGCGCCAGCAAGGGGACAGACCTGAACACCGGGGAGCTGTTTTTT.

The J gene is TRBJ1-2, the V gene TRBV4-1; D possibly corresponds to TRBD1 (6 bases). The CDR3 has 15 residues. The V gene's germline CDR1 is MGHRA and CDR2 YSYEKL. The V gene lost 0 bases and the J gene lost 2 bases, with 10 bases spanning the gap. The CDR3 here is CASSQEGGANYGYTF. In nucleotides, the CDR3 is TGCGCCAGCAGCCAAGAAGGGGGGGCGAACTATGGCTACACCTTC.

This chain connects TRBV7-2 to TRBJ2-1; D is uncertain. Deletions cut 1 base from V and 4 bases from J, with 5 bases between. CDR3 length: 13 amino acids. The germline CDR1 and CDR2 sequences are SGHTA and FQGNSA. This CDR3 reads CASSLVIYNEQFF. CDR3 bases: TGTGCCAGCAGCTTAGTTATATACAATGAGCAGTTCTTC.

The chain is built from TRBV4-2 and TRBJ2-2; no firm D call. V was shortened by 1 base and J by 3 bases, with 9 bases between the two germline ends. The V gene's germline CDR1 is LGHNA and CDR2 YNFKEQ. The CDR3 is made up of 15 amino acids. Here the CDR3 reads CASSQVVGDTGELFF. The DNA for the CDR3 is TGTGCCAGCAGCCAAGTGGTAGGAGACACCGGGGAGCTGTTTTTT.